The rows below give T cell receptor beta chains drawn from one sample of a study of T cell clones after liver transplantation. Only in-frame clones appear in the TCRdb table, and some are missing; sequencing was by immunoSEQ multiplex PCR. This sample has nearly 55,000 clones, with about 88% found just once. The sequenced sample was CD4+ T cells from blood, obtained before liver transplant. These receptors were collected from a human donor who received a liver transplant. CDR3s include the opening cysteine and the closing phenylalanine or tryptophan. A D gene is named only where the DNA matches it firmly. Expanded clones are given a class, and other clones once, few, many or no size at all.

TRBJ1-1,NA,11,NA,TRBV6-1,CASRDWSEAFF,TGTGCCAGCAGGGACTGGAGTGAAGCTTTCTTT
TRBJ2-3,few,12,NA,TRBV7-9,CASSPTGNTQYF,TGTGCCAGCAGCCCGACTGGAAATACGCAGTATTTT
TRBJ2-3,NA,14,TRBD2,TRBV6-5,CASSRLAQRDTQYF,TGTGCCAGCTCGAGACTAGCGCAAAGAGATACGCAGTATTTT
TRBJ2-3,NA,16,NA,TRBV7-2,CASSLDNNSGTDTQYF,TGTGCCAGCAGCTTAGACAACAACTCGGGCACAGATACGCAGTATTTT
TRBJ2-5,NA,10,NA,TRBV29-1,CSVGKETQYF,TGCAGCGTTGGGAAAGAGACCCAGTACTTC
TRBJ2-3,NA,14,NA,TRBV6-1,CASRSVSSTDTQYF,TGTGCCAGCCGTTCCGTTTCTAGCACAGATACGCAGTATTTT
TRBJ1-1,NA,13,NA,TRBV25-1,CASSEGEHGEAFF,TGTGCCAGCAGTGAGGGGGAACATGGTGAAGCTTTCTTT
TRBJ1-6,few,10,NA,TRBV6-1,CASANSKLHF,TGTGCCAGCGCCAACAGTAAACTCCACTTT
TRBJ1-3,NA,12,NA,TRBV11-1,CASSGTSFTIYF,TGTGCCAGCAGCGGGACTTCGTTCACCATATATTTT
TRBJ2-1,NA,18,TRBD2,TRBV7-2,CASSSRGGKLHSLNEQFF,TGTGCCAGCAGCTCAAGGGGAGGGAAACTCCATTCCCTCAATGAGCAGTTCTTC
TRBJ2-3,once,15,NA,TRBV7-2,CASSPPGGGADTQYF,TGTGCCAGCAGTCCGCCGGGGGGCGGCGCAGATACGCAGTATTTT
TRBJ2-5,few,14,TRBD1,TRBV19,CASSTRTGRQTQYF,TGTGCCAGTAGTACCCGGACAGGGCGGCAGACCCAGTACTTC
TRBJ2-1,NA,14,NA,TRBV27,CASSLANSYNEQFF,TGTGCCAGCAGCCTGGCCAACTCCTACAATGAGCAGTTCTTC
TRBJ1-2,NA,11,NA,TRBV28,CASSSVQGYTF,TGTGCCAGCAGCTCGGTCCAGGGCTACACCTTC